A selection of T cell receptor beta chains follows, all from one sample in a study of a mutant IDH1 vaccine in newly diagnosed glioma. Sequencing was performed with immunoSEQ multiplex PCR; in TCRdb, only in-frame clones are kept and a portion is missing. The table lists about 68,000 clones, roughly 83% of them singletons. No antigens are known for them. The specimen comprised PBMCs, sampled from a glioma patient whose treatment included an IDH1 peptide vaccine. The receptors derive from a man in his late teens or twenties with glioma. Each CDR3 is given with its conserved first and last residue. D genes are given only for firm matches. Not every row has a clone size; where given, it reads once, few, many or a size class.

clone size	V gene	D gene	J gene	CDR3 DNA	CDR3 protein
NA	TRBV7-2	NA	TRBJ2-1	TGTGCCAGCAGCTTCTCCGGGACACTTTACAATGAGCAGTTCTTC	CASSFSGTLYNEQFF
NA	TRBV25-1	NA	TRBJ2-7	TGTGCCAGCAGTGGGCCCCCCTATCTTCGCGAGCAGTACTTC	CASSGPPYLREQYF
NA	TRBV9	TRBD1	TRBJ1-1	TGTGCCAGCAGCGTCAGTCCGGGACAGGGGGCCACTGAAGCTTTCTTT	CASSVSPGQGATEAFF
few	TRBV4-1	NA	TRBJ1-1	TGCGCCAGCAGCCAAGGCGGTGAAGCTTTCTTT	CASSQGGEAFF
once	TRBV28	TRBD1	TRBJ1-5	TGTGCCAGCAGGGAGGACAGGGCAGCCCAGCATTTT	CASREDRAAQHF
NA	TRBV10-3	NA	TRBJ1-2	TGTGCCATCAATGACAACCACTATGGCTACACCTTC	CAINDNHYGYTF
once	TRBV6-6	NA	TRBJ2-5	TGTGCCAGCAGTGACCAACTAGGGAAAGAGACCCAGTACTTC	CASSDQLGKETQYF
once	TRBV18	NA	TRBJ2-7	TGTGCCAGCTCACCAGGGGATCAAGGATATTACGAGCAGTACTTC	CASSPGDQGYYEQYF
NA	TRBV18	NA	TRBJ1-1	TGTGCCAGCTCACTCGGTTTGGATTTGAAGGCTGAAGCTTTCTTT	CASSLGLDLKAEAFF
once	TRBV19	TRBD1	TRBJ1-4	TGTGCCACCTTAGACAGGGGCGGGAGTGAAAAACTGTTTTTT	CATLDRGGSEKLFF
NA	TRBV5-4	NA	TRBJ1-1	TGTGCCAGCAGTTTACCCGGGACGCGTAACACTGAAGCTTTCTTT	CASSLPGTRNTEAFF
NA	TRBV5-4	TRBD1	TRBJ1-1	TGTGCCAGCAGCTTGGAGACAGGGCTGAACACTGAAGCTTTCTTT	CASSLETGLNTEAFF
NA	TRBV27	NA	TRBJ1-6	TGTGCCAGCAGCACGGGGGGGCATTCACCCCTCCACTTT	CASSTGGHSPLHF
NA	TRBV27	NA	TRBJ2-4	TGTGCCAGCAGTTTATCGGGGGTAGCCAAAAACATTCAGTACTTC	CASSLSGVAKNIQYF
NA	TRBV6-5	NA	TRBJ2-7	TGTGCCAGCAGTTATGAGGCCGGGCCCTACGAGCAGTACTTC	CASSYEAGPYEQYF
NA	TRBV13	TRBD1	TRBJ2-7	TGTGCCAGCAGCTCCCAAGGACAGGCATACGAGCAGTACTTC	CASSSQGQAYEQYF
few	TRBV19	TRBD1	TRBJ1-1	TGTGCCAGTAGTATCCGGACAGGGCTTGAAGCTTTCTTT	CASSIRTGLEAFF
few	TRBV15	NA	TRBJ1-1	TGTGCCACCAGCAGAGATAGTAAGTCTGAAGCTTTCTTT	CATSRDSKSEAFF
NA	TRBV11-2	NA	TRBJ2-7	TGTGCCAGCAGCTTGAGCGGCGGTTCCTACGAGCAGTACTTC	CASSLSGGSYEQYF
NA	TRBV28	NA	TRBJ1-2	TGTGCCAGCAGTTTACTGTGGCCCCCGCACTATGGCTACACCTTC	CASSLLWPPHYGYTF